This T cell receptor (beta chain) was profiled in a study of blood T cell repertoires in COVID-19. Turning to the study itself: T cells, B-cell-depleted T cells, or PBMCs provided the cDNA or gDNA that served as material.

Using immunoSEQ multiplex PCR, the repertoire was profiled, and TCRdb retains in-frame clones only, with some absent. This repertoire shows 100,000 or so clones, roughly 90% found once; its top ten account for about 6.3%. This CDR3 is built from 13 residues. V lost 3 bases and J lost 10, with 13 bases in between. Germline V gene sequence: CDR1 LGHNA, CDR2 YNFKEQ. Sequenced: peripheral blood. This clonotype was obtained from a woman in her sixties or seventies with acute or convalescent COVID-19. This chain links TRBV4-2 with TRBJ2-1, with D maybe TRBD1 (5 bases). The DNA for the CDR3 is TGTGCCAGCAGCCAGCGTATGGGGCTCGAGCAGTTCTTC. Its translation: CASSQRMGLEQFF.